One sample yielded the 5 T cell receptor beta chains listed below, sequenced in a study of PD-1 and CTLA-4 blockade in melanoma. Data came from immunoSEQ multiplex PCR; TCRdb stores just in-frame clones and leaves some out. The sample carries 15,000 to 20,000 clones, 65% to 85% recorded once. The source was CD8+ T cells from peripheral blood, collected before anti-PD-1 treatment. The source is a human donor with melanoma.

This clone was observed once. This rearrangement joins TRBV7-2 to TRBJ2-3, with 11 bases identical to TRBD1. The CDR3 covers 15 residues. Germline trimming cut 4 bases from V and 5 bases from J; bases unmatched to any gene: 5. Germline V gives CDR1 SGHTA, CDR2 FQGNSA. The CDR3 loop is CASSWTGGAGDTQYF. The CDR3 DNA follows: TGTGCCAGCAGCTGGACAGGGGGCGCCGGAGATACGCAGTATTTT.

This chain joins TRBV6-5 and TRBJ2-2; TRBD2 matches at 7 bases. The CDR3 runs 15 residues. The trim removed 6 bases at V and 0 bases at J, leaving 4 bases unmatched. Germline CDR1 reads MNHEY; CDR2 reads SVGAGI. Here the CDR3 reads CASRGLDPNTGELFF. The CDR3 nucleotides are TGTGCCAGCAGAGGACTAGACCCGAACACCGGGGAGCTGTTTTTT.

The chain is built from TRBV12-3 or TRBV12-4 and TRBJ2-1, with 8 bases matching TRBD1. The V segment lost 3 bases and the J segment 7 bases; nucleotides outside the gene matches: 2. The CDR3 runs 13 residues. The CDR3 sequence: CASSFGQGNEQFF. Written as DNA, the CDR3 is TGTGCCAGCAGTTTCGGACAGGGAAATGAGCAGTTCTTC.

A few counts support this clone. The genes are TRBV7-6 and TRBJ2-1; maybe TRBD2 (6 bases). The CDR3 is 15 amino acids. Trimming shortened V by 2 bases and J by 6 bases, and 14 bases separated the two germline ends. Germline V gene data show CDR1 as SGHVS and CDR2 as FNYEAQ. The CDR3 is CASSLFGGIGNEQFF. The CDR3 DNA sequence: TGTGCCAGCAGCTTATTCGGCGGGATCGGCAATGAGCAGTTCTTC.

J is TRBJ2-1 and V is TRBV9; a weak D match, TRBD2 (5 bases). The CDR3 spans 14 residues. V lost 3 bases, J lost 2 bases, and 9 bases lay in between. Germline CDR1 reads SGDLS; CDR2 reads YYNGEE. CDR3: CASSGGETYNEQFF. The CDR3 bases are TGTGCCAGCAGCGGGGGAGAGACCTACAATGAGCAGTTCTTC.